Listed below are T cell receptor beta chains from one sample, sequenced in a study of spatial heterogeneity in lung cancer. Using its own MiXCR run on the 5' RACE reads, TCRdb lists one record per CDR3 protein. Here the sample spans about 22,000 distinct CDR3 sequences, 8.8% being singletons. This sample comprised lung tumor tissue, obtained at surgery. The receptor source for this set is a male donor with early-stage non-small cell lung cancer. CDR3s leave out the opening cysteine and the closing phenylalanine or tryptophan.

TRBV28 | ASSPRGRGYNEQF
TRBV20-1 | SVAGRSDIQY
TRBV6-2/TRBV6-3 | ASRRRDREEETQY
TRBV9 | ASTPGQGSSYEQY
TRBV7-2 | ASSLGYTDTQY
TRBV9 | ASSPPVGGITDTQY
TRBV14 | ASSQVTPAGETQY
TRBV29-1 | SVEAEYEQY
TRBV3-1 | ASSHGQASGNTIY
TRBV5-1 | ASSLSTPQTEAF
TRBV7-2 | ASSSEGQTQY
TRBV7-8 | ASSLALNPAAYEQY
TRBV6-5 | ASSSPEQGIEQY
TRBV28 | ASSSPADGNTEAF
TRBV10-3 | AIRPGGFAPNTGELF
TRBV10-3 | AISERGGNQPQH
TRBV25-1 | NSSVPELAKNIQY
TRBV7-2 | ASSVQQGANGYT